This is a list of T cell receptor beta chains from one sample in a study of shared clonotypes between healthy human individuals. Produced via immunoSEQ multiplex PCR; TCRdb's table is partial and in-frame only. The sample has around 510,000 clones, around 78% seen once. Specimen: PBMCs. All receptors come from a woman aged 40 to 50 in good health. Some clones in this sample may be carry-over from other donors' samples. Both conserved end residues are part of each CDR3. D genes are given only for firm matches. A row's size may be missing; if present it is once, few, many or a size class.

TRBV5-1,TRBJ2-2,-,-,TGCGCCAGCAGCTTGGGGATAGGGAACACCGGGGAGCTGTTTTTT,CASSLGIGNTGELFF
TRBV7-3,TRBJ1-1,-,-,TGTGCCAGCAGCACGGACATGGGCACTGAAGCTTTCTTT,CASSTDMGTEAFF
TRBV7-2,TRBJ2-1,-,-,TGTGCCAGCAGCCTTCGCCTTAGCGGCAATGAGCAGTTCTTC,CASSLRLSGNEQFF
TRBV7-9,TRBJ1-2,-,-,TGTGTCATGGGCGAGGGTAACTATGGCTACACCTTC,CVMGEGNYGYTF
TRBV5-1,TRBJ1-2,-,-,TGCGCCAGCAGCTTCGGGACCCGAGGAGCTAACTATGGCTACACCTTC,CASSFGTRGANYGYTF
TRBV11-2,TRBJ2-2,-,-,TGTGCCAGCAGCCCCTGGACTATTAGGCCCGGGGAGCTGTTTTTT,CASSPWTIRPGELFF
TRBV7-6,TRBJ2-3,few,-,TGTGCCAGCAGCTTAGCACCTAGCACAGATACGCAGTATTTT,CASSLAPSTDTQYF
TRBV27,TRBJ1-1,-,-,TGTGCCAGCAGACCTATTAAGGCATCTCCTGAAGCTTTCTTT,CASRPIKASPEAFF
TRBV28,TRBJ2-1,once,TRBD2,TGTGCCAGCAGTTTATTAGGGCGGGAGTTGTACAATGAGCAGTTCTTC,CASSLLGRELYNEQFF
TRBV6-5,TRBJ2-7,-,-,TGTGCCAGCAGTGGTGACCCGCGCGTAGAGCAGTACTTC,CASSGDPRVEQYF
TRBV7-3,TRBJ1-1,-,-,TGTGCCAGCAGCTTAAATCCAGGGGAAGGCACTGAAGCTTTCTTT,CASSLNPGEGTEAFF
TRBV4-1,TRBJ2-1,-,-,TGCGCCAGCAGCCCTCATGGGTTCGGGACGGCCGGCAATGAGCAGTTCTTC,CASSPHGFGTAGNEQFF
TRBV5-1,TRBJ2-2,-,TRBD2,TGCGCCAGCAGCTCCGGGACTAGCGGTTGGGGCGGGGAGCTGTTTTTT,CASSSGTSGWGGELFF
TRBV30,TRBJ2-5,-,-,TGTGCCTGGAGTGTCCTGCGACAGTGGGAGACCCAGTACTTC,CAWSVLRQWETQYF
TRBV5-4,TRBJ2-2,once,-,TGTGCCAGCAGCTCACTAGCTAGGGACACCGGGGAGCTGTTTTTT,CASSSLARDTGELFF
TRBV28,TRBJ2-7,-,TRBD2,TGTGCCAGCAGTTTAGTCGGCGGGAGTGGCGAGCAGTACTTC,CASSLVGGSGEQYF
TRBV18,TRBJ2-7,-,TRBD2,TGTGCCAGCTCACCACTGGGGCCGGGACTAGCGCGGTCCTACGAGCAGTACTTC,CASSPLGPGLARSYEQYF
TRBV10-2,TRBJ1-2,-,-,TGCGCCAGCAGTGAGCGACGCTTTACTAACTATGGCTACACCTTC,CASSERRFTNYGYTF
TRBV5-1,TRBJ2-2,-,-,TGCGCCAGCAGCCCCGAGGGGTTCAACACCGGGGAGCTGTTTTTT,CASSPEGFNTGELFF
TRBV7-3,TRBJ2-2,-,-,TGTGCCAGCAGCTTAAACCCCTCCCTGAACACCGGGGAGCTGTTTTTT,CASSLNPSLNTGELFF
TRBV7-6,TRBJ2-1,-,-,TGTGCCAGCAGCGCTAATATTCACAATGAGCAGTTCTTC,CASSANIHNEQFF
TRBV4-1,TRBJ1-5,many,-,TGCGCCAGCGGCGACACAGGGAATCAGCCCCAGCATTTT,CASGDTGNQPQHF
TRBV30,TRBJ2-7,-,TRBD1,TGTGCCTATTCCCTCCGGGACAGGGCCGACGAGCAGTACTTC,CAYSLRDRADEQYF
TRBV13,TRBJ1-1,-,-,TGTGCCAGCCTGTCTACGGTGAACACTGAAGCTTTCTTT,CASLSTVNTEAFF
TRBV7-8,TRBJ2-3,-,TRBD2,TGTGCCAGCAGCTTAGTGGCTAGCGGTGGCACAGATACGCAGTATTTT,CASSLVASGGTDTQYF
TRBV7-9,TRBJ1-4,-,-,TGTGCCAGCAGCTTTACCCCTGAAAAACTGTTTTTT,CASSFTPEKLFF
TRBV30,TRBJ2-4,once,-,TGTGCCTGGGGGAAAGGGGGAACAGACATTCAGTACTTC,CAWGKGGTDIQYF
TRBV11-2,TRBJ2-1,-,TRBD2,TGTGCCAGCAGCTTAGGTCTAGCGGATCGAGGGCAGTTCTTC,CASSLGLADRGQFF
TRBV6-5,TRBJ1-5,-,-,TGTGCCAGCAGCCTCAATTGGCCTAGCAATCAGCCCCAGCATTTT,CASSLNWPSNQPQHF
TRBV19,TRBJ1-1,few,-,TGTGCCAGTAGTATACAGGGAACCACTGAAGCTTTCTTT,CASSIQGTTEAFF
TRBV6-1,TRBJ1-2,once,TRBD1,TGTGCCAGCAGTGAAGCCCCCCTACAGGGGAATTCTCGCTATGGCTACACCTTC,CASSEAPLQGNSRYGYTF
TRBV11-2,TRBJ2-3,many,-,TGTGCCAGCAGCTTAGGCGGTTACACAGATACGCAGTATTTT,CASSLGGYTDTQYF
TRBV15,TRBJ1-1,once,-,TGTGCCACCAGCAGAGGGGAGGAAAACACTGAAGCTTTCTTT,CATSRGEENTEAFF
TRBV29-1,TRBJ2-7,-,-,TGCAGCGTCCGGGCAGGGGCCTACGAGCAGTACTTC,CSVRAGAYEQYF
TRBV7-9,TRBJ2-5,-,-,TGTGCCAGCAGCTTAGTTCGGGGCGGGAACCAAGAGACCCAGTACTTC,CASSLVRGGNQETQYF
TRBV10-3,TRBJ1-5,many,TRBD1,TGTGCCATCAGTGATCGCGAAAGGACAGGACCCCTCAATCAGCCCCAGCATTTT,CAISDRERTGPLNQPQHF
TRBV18,TRBJ2-2,-,-,TGTGCCAGCTCCCAACCCTCTATTGGCACCGGGGAGCTGTTTTTT,CASSQPSIGTGELFF
TRBV20-1,TRBJ1-1,few,-,TGCAGTGCCACCACAGGGCGGGAAGCTTTCTTT,CSATTGREAFF
TRBV28,TRBJ2-7,-,-,TGTGCCAGCAGTTTAGGGCTGCTGGATAACTACGAGCAGTACTTC,CASSLGLLDNYEQYF
TRBV5-1,TRBJ2-7,-,TRBD2,TGCGCCAGCAGCTTGGTGCTAGCGGGAGAAGAGCAGTACTTC,CASSLVLAGEEQYF
TRBV7-9,TRBJ2-7,-,TRBD2,TGTGCCAGCAGCTTAGGCAGGACTAGCGGAGACGAGCAGTACTTC,CASSLGRTSGDEQYF
TRBV2,TRBJ1-4,-,-,TGTGCCAGCAGCCCGAATGAAAAACTGTTTTTT,CASSPNEKLFF
TRBV4-3,TRBJ2-1,-,-,TGCGCCAGCAGCCAAGATACCCCCCCAGGTCCCGGATCAGCCCCATCCTACAATGAGCAGTTCTTC,CASSQDTPPGPGSAPSYNEQFF
TRBV7-9,TRBJ2-1,once,-,TGTGCCAGCGGAGCCCATTACAAGAACAATGAGCAGTTCTTC,CASGAHYKNNEQFF
TRBV4-3,TRBJ2-7,-,-,TGCGCCAGCAGCTCCGGGTCTTCCTACGAGCAGTACTTC,CASSSGSSYEQYF
TRBV15,TRBJ2-7,-,TRBD2,TGTGCCACCAGCACAACTAGCGGGAGTTACGAGCAGTACTTC,CATSTTSGSYEQYF
TRBV4-1,TRBJ1-5,-,-,TGCGCCAGCAGCCAAGACTGGACGGAGCCCCAGCATTTT,CASSQDWTEPQHF
TRBV4-1,TRBJ2-1,-,TRBD2,TGCGCCAGCACCCAACGACTAGCGGTGGCCTACAATGAGCAGTTCTTC,CASTQRLAVAYNEQFF
TRBV21-1,TRBJ2-7,-,-,TGTGCCAGCAGCAAAGAGGGATGGGACACCTACGAGCAGTACTTC,CASSKEGWDTYEQYF
TRBV6-4,TRBJ2-3,-,TRBD2,TGTGCCAGCAGGGGACTAGCGGAAGATACGCAGTATTTT,CASRGLAEDTQYF
TRBV2,TRBJ2-6,-,TRBD1,TGTGCCAGCAGTGGACAGGGGGCGAGCTCTGGGGCCAACGTCCTGACTTTC,CASSGQGASSGANVLTF
TRBV2,TRBJ1-4,once,TRBD1,TGTGCCAGCAGTAAAGGACAGGCCTATGAAAAACTGTTTTTT,CASSKGQAYEKLFF
TRBV18,TRBJ1-5,-,-,TGTGCCAGCTCACCTCGAGAGGGTGTCTCGGAACCCCAGCATTTT,CASSPREGVSEPQHF
TRBV25-1,TRBJ2-3,-,TRBD2,TGTGCCAGCAGTGAATTTGGGGGAGGGACAGATACGCAGTATTTT,CASSEFGGGTDTQYF
TRBV27,TRBJ2-6,-,-,TGTGCCAGCCGTATTAATGGGGGGAACGGGGCCAACGTCCTGACTTTC,CASRINGGNGANVLTF